The TCR beta chain described here comes from a study of T cell changes during pregnancy in multiple sclerosis (dated by TCRdb to between 2018 and 2020). Looking at the study overall: In women with multiple sclerosis, the researchers looked at how the T cell repertoire shifted as pregnancy progressed.

Libraries came from the immunoSEQ multiplex PCR assay. TCRdb holds this immuneACCESS table with in-frame rearrangements only. Some clones are missing; in checked studies, unresolved V genes explain under half, and the rest has no known cause. Within this sample are approximately 39,000 clones, with roughly 92% of them counted one time only. The leading ten clones occupy less than 1.5% of the sample. The germline V gene specifies SGHDT as CDR1 and YYEEEE as CDR2. Inclusive of the bounding cysteine and phenylalanine, the CDR3 is 16 residues long. Only the CDR3 region is kept as DNA, spanning 48 bases read in frame from base 1. Clipping removes 0 bases from V and 5 bases from J, with 6 as the unmatched junction base count. In the case of this clone: The antigen it binds to is not known. Qualities for individual bases were not recorded, and no much larger clone is one base off.

The receptor chain draws on TRBV5-6 and TRBJ1-5, with 9 middle bases fitting TRBD1. This sequence was found in a female donor with multiple sclerosis, enrolled in a pregnancy study. Sample: PBMCs (not recorded whether the cells were cultured). In nucleotides, the sequence is TGTGCCAGCAGCTTGGCGGGACAGGGTTTCGATCAGCCCCAGCATTTT. It codes for CASSLAGQGFDQPQHF.